This passage covers 11 T cell receptor beta chains from one sample sequenced in a study of T cells in localized non-small cell lung cancer. Sequencing was performed with immunoSEQ multiplex PCR; in TCRdb, only in-frame clones are kept and a portion is missing. The sample carries some 8,200 clones, over 50% recorded once. The sequenced sample was lymph node tissue, obtained before any cancer treatment. These receptors came from a male donor at least 60 years old with stage I squamous cell lung carcinoma.

This clone was picked up a small number of times. The genes are TRBV18 and TRBJ1-1, with D hard to call. Trimming removed 5 bases from V and 2 bases from J, with 9 bases in between. CDR1 and CDR2 from the germline V gene are KGHSH and LQKENI. CDR3 length equals 13 residues. The DNA for the CDR3 is TGTGCCAGCTCATCCAACCGCAACACTGAAGCTTTCTTT. Encoded protein: CASSSNRNTEAFF.

The chain has TRBV19 and TRBJ2-7; D might be TRBD1 (6 bases). Trimming shortened V by 6 bases and J by 5 bases, and 14 bases separated the two germline ends. The CDR3 sequence is 13 residues long. CDR1 is LNHDA, CDR2 SQIVND, per germline (reference sequence). CDR3 nucleotide sequence: TGTGCCAGTAGAAAACAGGGTTTCGACGAGCAGTACTTC. It specifies CASRKQGFDEQYF.

This clone was picked up a small number of times. J is TRBJ2-5 and V is TRBV11-3, with unresolved D. The CDR3 loop spans 15 amino acids. V dropped 4 bases and J dropped 7 bases, with 19 bases sitting between them. CDR1 SGHNT and CDR2 YENEEA come from the germline V gene. This CDR3 is CASSSLGIAGGTQYF. The CDR3 coding sequence is TGTGCCAGCAGCTCCCTGGGGATAGCTGGTGGGACCCAGTACTTC.

The chain is built from TRBV9 and TRBJ2-3; 10 nucleotides align to TRBD1. With 4 bases clipped from V and 1 base from J, the junction kept 6 bases outside the gene matches. The germline gives CDR1 SGDLS, CDR2 YYNGEE. The CDR3 is 16 residues long. The CDR3 loop is CASSPLGTGGTDTQYF. The CDR3 nucleotides read TGTGCCAGCAGCCCCCTAGGGACAGGGGGCACAGATACGCAGTATTTT.

The chain uses TRBV5-1 and TRBJ2-5, with D possibly TRBD1 on 6 matching bases. Germline CDR1 reads SGHRS; CDR2 reads YFSETQ. Trimming stripped 4 bases from V and 4 bases from J, with 14 bases between. The CDR3 runs to 14 residues. The CDR3 loop reads CASSRLTGRETQYF. The CDR3 coding sequence is TGCGCCAGCAGCCGTTTGACAGGCCGAGAGACCCAGTACTTC. The entire variable domain, with the rest obtained from reference TRBV5-1 and TRBJ2-5, is as follows: KAGVTQTPRYLIKTRGQQVTLSCSPISGHRSVSWYQQTPGQGLQFLFEYFSETQRNKGNFPGRFSGRQFSNSRSEMNVSTLELGDSALYLCASSRLTGRETQYFGPGTRLLVL.

The gene calls are TRBV6-8 and TRBJ1-1; 10 nucleotides align to TRBD1. Germline CDR1 reads MNHGY; CDR2 reads SAAAGT. CDR3 length: 13 residues. V trimming: 10 bases; J trimming: 4 bases; junction bases outside the gene matches: 6. The CDR3 here is CAISRTGGTEAFF. The CDR3 nucleotides are TGTGCCATCAGCAGGACAGGGGGCACTGAAGCTTTCTTT.

The chain combines TRBV30 with TRBJ2-7; the D is unclear. Germline-derived CDR1 and CDR2 are GTSNPN and SVGIG (reference sequence). Trimming stripped 4 bases from V and 2 bases from J, with 6 bases between. The CDR3 runs to 11 residues. Here the CDR3 reads CAWTDTYEQYF. CDR3 nucleotides: TGTGCCTGGACTGACACCTACGAGCAGTACTTC.

This chain uses TRBV5-1 with TRBJ1-4; perhaps TRBD1 as D (6 bases). This CDR3 has 16 amino acids. The germline V gene encodes CDR1 SGHRS and CDR2 YFSETQ. Trimming took off 9 bases at V and 0 bases at J, with 18 bases between the two ends. CDR3 coding DNA: TGCGCCAACCGCAAAAGGGGGATTGCAACTAATGAAAAACTGTTTTTT. Translated, it gives CANRKRGIATNEKLFF.

This clone has just one count. The gene calls are TRBV5-1 and TRBJ2-1, with TRBD2 matching over 10 bases. Germline V lookup: CDR1 SGHRS, CDR2 YFSETQ. The ends lost 0 bases at V and 3 bases at J; junction bases unmatched: 6. The length of the CDR3 is 17 residues. The CDR3 region is CASSLAELAGIYNEQFF. The CDR3 DNA reads as TGCGCCAGCAGCTTGGCGGAACTAGCGGGAATCTACAATGAGCAGTTCTTC. Using reference TRBV5-1 and TRBJ2-1 for the parts outside the CDR3, the full variable domain is KAGVTQTPRYLIKTRGQQVTLSCSPISGHRSVSWYQQTPGQGLQFLFEYFSETQRNKGNFPGRFSGRQFSNSRSEMNVSTLELGDSALYLCASSLAELAGIYNEQFFGPGTRLTVL.

The genes are TRBV6-8 and TRBJ2-1; D call uncertain. Germline V gene data show CDR1 as MNHGY and CDR2 as SAAAGT. V lost 1 base and J lost 7, with 14 bases in between. The CDR3 is made up of 15 amino acids. The CDR3 region is CASSYYGIGRNEQFF. CDR3 nucleotide sequence: TGTGCCAGCAGTTACTACGGCATCGGGCGAAATGAGCAGTTCTTC.

The chain couples TRBV29-1 to TRBJ2-3; no definite D call. Trimming stripped 4 bases from V and 0 bases from J, with 11 bases between. Germline values: CDR1 SQVTM, CDR2 ANQGSEA. The length of the CDR3 is 14 residues. The CDR3 DNA is TGCAGCGTTGCGCGCGGTACTAGCACAGATACGCAGTATTTT. Residues: CSVARGTSTDTQYF.